A single sample is the source of the 2 T cell receptor beta chains below, sequenced in a study of blood T cell repertoires in COVID-19. The method was immunoSEQ multiplex PCR; TCRdb's version includes in-frame clones alone and lacks a portion of them. The data show 250,000 to 300,000 clones, around 90% seen once. The specimen sequenced was peripheral blood. The receptors come from a middle-aged woman who had recovered from COVID-19.

The chain carries TRBV19 and TRBJ2-5; weak D call: TRBD1 (6 bases). Trimming left V 5 bases short and J 1 base short, with 8 bases between. Germline CDR1 reads LNHDA; CDR2 reads SQIVND (reference sequence). The CDR3 is 13 amino acids. The CDR3 sequence is CASSSDSQETQYF. For the CDR3, the DNA is TGTGCCAGTAGTTCGGACAGCCAAGAGACCCAGTACTTC.

The rearrangement links TRBV5-1 to TRBJ1-2; 8 bases fit TRBD1. Losses at the gene ends were 0 bases for V and 4 bases for J; bases not matched to a gene: 5. The CDR3 sequence is 15 residues long. Germline V lookup: CDR1 SGHRS, CDR2 YFSETQ. Here the CDR3 reads CASSLGQGASYGYTF. The CDR3 region has the DNA TGCGCCAGCAGCTTGGGGCAGGGGGCGAGCTATGGCTACACCTTC.